Given below is one T cell receptor (beta chain) in context. The antigen is unknown. A J-beta primer mix and a sample-barcoded 5' primer were used in a second PCR of roughly 6 to 11 cycles. All cDNA molecules were each tagged by a template-switch adaptor with 12 random nucleotides. TCRdb used MiXCR to reprocess the 5' RACE reads, holding one entry per CDR3 protein. The sample lists 750,000 to 950,000 distinct CDR3 sequences; about 53% were seen once. CDR3 length equals 15 residues. Germline CDR1 is SGHRS and CDR2 is YFSETQ. Deletions cut 0 bases from V and 6 bases from J, with 10 bases between. The record originates from a study of blood T cells in healthy people across ages. Overall study context: Capturing about one barcoded beta molecule per two T cells was achieved by template switching.

Total RNA, at least 5.5 micrograms per sample, was extracted from PBMCs. Regarding the study as a whole: More naive CD4+ cells and higher diversity were found in long-lived than in aged donors.

J is TRBJ2-6 and V is TRBV5-1; D may match TRBD1 or TRBD2 (5 bases each). The clonotype originates from an older man in good health. The sequenced material came from blood. The CDR3 DNA reads as TGCGCCAGCAGCTTGGCAGGGACCGAGGCCAACGTCCTGACTTTC. Its translation is CASSLAGTEANVLTF.